This T cell receptor (beta chain) was identified during a study of T-cell memory formation after mild COVID-19. MiXCR was run by TCRdb on the 5' RACE reads, yielding one entry per CDR3 protein. This repertoire shows 350,000 to 500,000 distinct CDR3 sequences, roughly 20% found once; its top ten account for about 8.8%. There are 13 residues in the CDR3. From germline, CDR1 is MGHDK and CDR2 SYGVNS. V was trimmed by 2 bases and J by 4 bases, leaving 8 bases between them. This TCR derives from an adult woman who had mild COVID-19 (a few samples of this study predate the infection). Cell type and time point are not known. This chain joins TRBV25-1 and TRBJ1-2; D perhaps matches TRBD1 (6 bases). Material: PBMCs or a T cell subset sorted from them (not recorded which). The CDR3 bases are TGTGCCAGCAGTGAAGAACAGGGCTATGGCTACACCTTC. Protein: CASSEEQGYGYTF.